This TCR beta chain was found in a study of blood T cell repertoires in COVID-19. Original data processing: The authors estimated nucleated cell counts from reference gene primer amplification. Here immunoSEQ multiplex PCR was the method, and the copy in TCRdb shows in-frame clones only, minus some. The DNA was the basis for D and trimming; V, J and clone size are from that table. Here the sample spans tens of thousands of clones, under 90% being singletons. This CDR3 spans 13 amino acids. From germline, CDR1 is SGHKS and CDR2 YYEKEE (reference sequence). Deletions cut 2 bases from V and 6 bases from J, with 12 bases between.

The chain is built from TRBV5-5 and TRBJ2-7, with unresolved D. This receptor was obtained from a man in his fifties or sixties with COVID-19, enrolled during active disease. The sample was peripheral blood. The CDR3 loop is CASSFSFPGEQYF. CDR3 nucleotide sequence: TGTGCCAGCAGCTTTTCCTTTCCCGGCGAGCAGTACTTC.